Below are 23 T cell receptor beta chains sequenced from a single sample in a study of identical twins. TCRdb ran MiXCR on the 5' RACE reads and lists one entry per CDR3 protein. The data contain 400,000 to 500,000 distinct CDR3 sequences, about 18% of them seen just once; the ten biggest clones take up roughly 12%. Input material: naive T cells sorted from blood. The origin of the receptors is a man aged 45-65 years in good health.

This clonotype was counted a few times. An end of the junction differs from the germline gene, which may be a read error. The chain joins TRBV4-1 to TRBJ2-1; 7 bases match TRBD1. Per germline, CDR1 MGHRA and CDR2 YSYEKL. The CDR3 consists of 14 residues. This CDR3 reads CASSQSDRVYEKFF. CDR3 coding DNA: TGCGCCAGCAGCCAATCCGACAGGGTATATGAGAAGTTCTTC.

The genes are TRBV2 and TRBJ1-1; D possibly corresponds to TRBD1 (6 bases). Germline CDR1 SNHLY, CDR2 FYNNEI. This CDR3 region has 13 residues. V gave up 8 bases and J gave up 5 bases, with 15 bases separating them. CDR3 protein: CASLQGRMTEAFF. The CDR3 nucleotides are TGTGCCAGCTTACAGGGTCGGATGACTGAAGCTTTCTTT.

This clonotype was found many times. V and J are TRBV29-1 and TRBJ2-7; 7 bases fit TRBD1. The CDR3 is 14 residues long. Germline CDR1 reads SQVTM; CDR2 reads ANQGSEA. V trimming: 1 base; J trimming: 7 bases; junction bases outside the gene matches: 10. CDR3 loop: CSVEAPDRVREQYF. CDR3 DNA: TGCAGCGTTGAAGCCCCAGACAGGGTTAGGGAGCAGTACTTC.

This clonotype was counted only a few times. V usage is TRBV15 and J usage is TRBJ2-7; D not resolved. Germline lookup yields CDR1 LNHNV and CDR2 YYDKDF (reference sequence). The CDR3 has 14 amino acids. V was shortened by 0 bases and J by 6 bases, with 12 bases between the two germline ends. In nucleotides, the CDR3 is TGTGCCACCAGCAGAGATAGAAGTCGGTTCGAGCAGTACTTC. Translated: CATSRDRSRFEQYF.

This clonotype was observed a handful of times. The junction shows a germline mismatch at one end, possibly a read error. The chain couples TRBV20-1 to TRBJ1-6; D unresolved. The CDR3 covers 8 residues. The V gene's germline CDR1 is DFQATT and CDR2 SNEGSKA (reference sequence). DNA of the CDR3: TGCAGTTCCCCCGGAGAGGGCTTT. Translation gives CSSPGEGF.

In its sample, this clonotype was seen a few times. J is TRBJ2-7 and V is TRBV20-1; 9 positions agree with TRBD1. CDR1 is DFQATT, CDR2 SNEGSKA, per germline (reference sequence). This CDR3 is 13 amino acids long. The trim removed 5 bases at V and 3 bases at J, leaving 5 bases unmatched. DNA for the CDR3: TGCAGTGCTTTACAGGGGGCCCGCTACGAGCAGTACTTC. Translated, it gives CSALQGARYEQYF.

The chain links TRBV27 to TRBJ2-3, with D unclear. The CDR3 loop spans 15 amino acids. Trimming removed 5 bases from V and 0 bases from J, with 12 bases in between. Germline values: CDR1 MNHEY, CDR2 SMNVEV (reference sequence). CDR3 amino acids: CASSQIASSTDTQYF. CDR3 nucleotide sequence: TGTGCCAGCAGTCAAATTGCTTCTAGCACAGATACGCAGTATTTT.

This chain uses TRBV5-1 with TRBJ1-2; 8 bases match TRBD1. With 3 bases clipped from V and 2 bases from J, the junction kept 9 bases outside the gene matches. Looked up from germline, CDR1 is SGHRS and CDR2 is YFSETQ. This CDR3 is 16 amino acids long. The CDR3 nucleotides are TGCGCCAGCAGCTCCCTCCCGACAGGGGCCAACTATGGCTACACCTTC. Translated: CASSSLPTGANYGYTF.

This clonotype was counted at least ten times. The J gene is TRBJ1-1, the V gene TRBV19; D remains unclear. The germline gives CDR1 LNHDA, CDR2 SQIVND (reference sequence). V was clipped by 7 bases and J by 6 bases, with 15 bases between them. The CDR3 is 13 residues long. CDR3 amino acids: CASTPLTRPEAFF. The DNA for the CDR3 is TGTGCCAGTACTCCCCTAACGCGGCCTGAAGCTTTCTTT.

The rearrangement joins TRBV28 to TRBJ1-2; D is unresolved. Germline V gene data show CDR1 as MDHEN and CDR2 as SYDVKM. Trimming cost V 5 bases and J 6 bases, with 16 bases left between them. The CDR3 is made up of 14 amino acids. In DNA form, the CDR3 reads TGTGCCAGCAGTGCCCAGGTGGGGTTGGATGGCTACACCTTC. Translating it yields CASSAQVGLDGYTF.

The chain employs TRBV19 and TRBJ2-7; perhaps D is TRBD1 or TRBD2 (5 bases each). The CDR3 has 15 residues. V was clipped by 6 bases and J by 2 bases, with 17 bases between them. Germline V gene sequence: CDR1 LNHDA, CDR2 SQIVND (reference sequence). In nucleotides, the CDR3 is TGTGCCAGTAGAAAATACGGGGCGGAAACCTACGAGCAGTACTTC. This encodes CASRKYGAETYEQYF.

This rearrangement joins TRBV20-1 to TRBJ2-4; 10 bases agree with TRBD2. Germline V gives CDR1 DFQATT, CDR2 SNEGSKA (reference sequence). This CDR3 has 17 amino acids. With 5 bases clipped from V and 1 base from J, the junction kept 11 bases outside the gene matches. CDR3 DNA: TGCAGTGCTGCAGCAAGGAGCGGGGGGGCGGCCAAAAACATTCAGTACTTC. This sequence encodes CSAAARSGGAAKNIQYF.

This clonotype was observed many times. The CDR3 DNA follows: TGTGCCAGCAGTTACTCCCCGGGACTAGCGGGGGAGCAGTACTTC. Its translation is CASSYSPGLAGEQYF. The chain couples TRBV6-5 to TRBJ2-7; 13 bases agree with TRBD2. The CDR3 has 15 amino acids. The V and J ends lost 0 bases and 7 bases, in that order; junction bases with no gene match: 3. The germline V gene encodes CDR1 MNHEY and CDR2 SVGAGI.

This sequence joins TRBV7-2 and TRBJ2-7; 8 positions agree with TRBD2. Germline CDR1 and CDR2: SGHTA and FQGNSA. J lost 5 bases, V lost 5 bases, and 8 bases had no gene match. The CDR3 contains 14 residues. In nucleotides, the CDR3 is TGTGCCAGCAGCACAACCCCGGGACTAGACGAGCAGTACTTC. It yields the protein CASSTTPGLDEQYF.

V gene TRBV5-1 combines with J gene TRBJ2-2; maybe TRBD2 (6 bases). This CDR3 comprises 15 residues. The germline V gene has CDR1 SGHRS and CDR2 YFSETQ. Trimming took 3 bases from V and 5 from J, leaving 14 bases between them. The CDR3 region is CASSSGTRRTGELFF. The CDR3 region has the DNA TGCGCCAGCAGCTCCGGGACTCGACGAACCGGGGAGCTGTTTTTT.

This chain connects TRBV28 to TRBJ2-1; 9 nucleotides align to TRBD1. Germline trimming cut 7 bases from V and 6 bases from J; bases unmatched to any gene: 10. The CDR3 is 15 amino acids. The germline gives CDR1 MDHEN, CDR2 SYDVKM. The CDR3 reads CASKTGGELRNEQFF. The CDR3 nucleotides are TGTGCCAGCAAAACAGGGGGCGAGTTACGCAATGAGCAGTTCTTC.

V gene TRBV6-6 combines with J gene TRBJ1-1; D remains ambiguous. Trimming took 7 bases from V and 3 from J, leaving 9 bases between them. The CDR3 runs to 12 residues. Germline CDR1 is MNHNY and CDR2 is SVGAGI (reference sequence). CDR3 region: CASMLLDTEAFF. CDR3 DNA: TGTGCCAGCATGCTCCTCGACACTGAAGCTTTCTTT.

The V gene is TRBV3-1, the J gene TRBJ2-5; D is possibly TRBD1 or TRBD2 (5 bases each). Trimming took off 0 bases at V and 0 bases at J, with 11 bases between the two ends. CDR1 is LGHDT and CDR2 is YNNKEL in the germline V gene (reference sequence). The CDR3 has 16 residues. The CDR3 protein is CASSQDGGAYQETQYF. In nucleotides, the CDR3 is TGTGCCAGCAGCCAAGATGGGGGAGCCTACCAAGAGACCCAGTACTTC.

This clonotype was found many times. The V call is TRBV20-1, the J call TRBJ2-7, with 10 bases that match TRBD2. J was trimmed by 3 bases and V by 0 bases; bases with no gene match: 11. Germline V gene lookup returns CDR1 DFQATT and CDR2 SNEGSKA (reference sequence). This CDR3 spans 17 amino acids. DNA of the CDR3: TGCAGTGCTAGAGAAGACGGGCCAGCGGGAGGGAGCTACGAGCAGTACTTC. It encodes CSAREDGPAGGSYEQYF.

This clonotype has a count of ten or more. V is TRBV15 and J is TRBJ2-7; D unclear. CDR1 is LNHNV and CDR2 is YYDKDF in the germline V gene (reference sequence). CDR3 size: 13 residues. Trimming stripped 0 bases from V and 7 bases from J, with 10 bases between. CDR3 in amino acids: CATSRDPDWEQYF. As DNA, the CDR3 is TGTGCCACCAGCAGAGATCCCGATTGGGAGCAGTACTTC.

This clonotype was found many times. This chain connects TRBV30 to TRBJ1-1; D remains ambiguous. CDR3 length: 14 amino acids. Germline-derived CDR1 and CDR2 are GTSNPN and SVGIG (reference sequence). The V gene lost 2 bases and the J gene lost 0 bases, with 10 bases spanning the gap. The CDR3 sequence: CAWSSVGMNTEAFF. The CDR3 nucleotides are TGTGCCTGGAGTTCGGTGGGGATGAACACTGAAGCTTTCTTT.

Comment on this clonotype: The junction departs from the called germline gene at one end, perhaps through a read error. Here the CDR3 reads CASSLAGATGTQYF. CDR3 DNA sequence: TGCGCCAGCAGCTTAGCGGGGGCCACAGGTACGCAGTATTTT. The chain joins TRBV5-1 to TRBJ2-3, with 8 bases identical to TRBD2. The CDR3 runs 14 residues. Germline loops: CDR1 SGHRS, CDR2 YFSETQ.

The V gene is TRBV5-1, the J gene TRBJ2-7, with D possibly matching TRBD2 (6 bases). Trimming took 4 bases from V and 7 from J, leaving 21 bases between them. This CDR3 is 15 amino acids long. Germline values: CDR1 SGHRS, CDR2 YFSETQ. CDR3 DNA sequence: TGCGCCAGCAGCCAACCGTCCCGGGACTTCAGGGAGCAGTACTTC. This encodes CASSQPSRDFREQYF.